Included here is one T cell receptor beta chain sequence, with context. Antigen specificity is unknown. A junction end diverges from the germline sequence, so it may reflect a read error. This sample was included in a study of OX40 agonist ivuxolimab in advanced cancers. Whole-study context: With ivuxolimab, an agonistic anti-OX40 (CD134) antibody, patients were treated. Allowance was made for prior anti-PD-1, anti-PD-L1 or anti-CTLA-4 therapy, and 40% had some. A mean age of roughly 66 years, range about 20 to 85, was recorded, and roughly 83% were male.

TCRdb keeps only in-frame clones here, not all; method: immunoSEQ multiplex PCR. The repertoire has tens of thousands of clones, about four fifths of them found once; the top ten carry less than 3.5%. Study-level results: In general, CD8+ T cells held more expanded clones than CD4+ did, on average.

The CDR3 runs to 14 residues. Germline V gives CDR1 SGHVS, CDR2 FQNEAQ. Sequencing was performed on CD4+ or CD8+ T cells sorted from blood, taken in a trial of the OX40 agonist ivuxolimab. The sequence came from an adult with an advanced solid tumor such as melanoma, head and neck, liver or kidney cancer. The genes are TRBV7-8 and TRBJ2-3; D is perhaps TRBD1 (5 bases). The chain's CDR3 is CASSLVNPTGTQYF. CDR3 coding DNA: TGTGCCAGCAGCTTAGTTAACCCCACAGGTACGCAGTATTTT.